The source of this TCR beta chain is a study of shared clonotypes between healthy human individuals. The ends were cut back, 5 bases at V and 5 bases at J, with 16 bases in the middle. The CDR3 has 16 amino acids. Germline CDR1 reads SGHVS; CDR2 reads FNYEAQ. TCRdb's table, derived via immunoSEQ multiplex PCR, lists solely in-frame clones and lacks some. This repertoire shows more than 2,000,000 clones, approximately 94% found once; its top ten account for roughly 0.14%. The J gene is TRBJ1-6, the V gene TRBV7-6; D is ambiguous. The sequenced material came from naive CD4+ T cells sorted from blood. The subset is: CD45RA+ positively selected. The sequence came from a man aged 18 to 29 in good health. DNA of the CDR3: TGTGCCAGCAGCCCCCTCCCCCCGGGGAATAATTCACCCCTCCACTTT. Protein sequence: CASSPLPPGNNSPLHF.